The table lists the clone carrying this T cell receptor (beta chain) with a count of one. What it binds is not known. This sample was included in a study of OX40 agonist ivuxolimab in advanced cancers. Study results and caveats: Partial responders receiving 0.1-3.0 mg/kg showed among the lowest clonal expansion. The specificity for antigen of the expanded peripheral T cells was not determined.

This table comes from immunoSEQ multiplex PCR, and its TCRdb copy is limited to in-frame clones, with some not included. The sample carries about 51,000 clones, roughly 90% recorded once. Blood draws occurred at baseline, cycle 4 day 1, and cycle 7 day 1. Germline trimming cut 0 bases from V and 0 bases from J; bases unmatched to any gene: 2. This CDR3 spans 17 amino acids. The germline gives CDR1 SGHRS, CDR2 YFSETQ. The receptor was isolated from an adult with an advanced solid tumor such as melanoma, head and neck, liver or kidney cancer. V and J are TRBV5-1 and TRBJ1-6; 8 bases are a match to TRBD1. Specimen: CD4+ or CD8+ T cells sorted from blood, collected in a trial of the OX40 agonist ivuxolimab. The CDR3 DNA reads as TGCGCCAGCAGCTTGGGACAGGGGTCCTCCTATAATTCACCCCTCCACTTT. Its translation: CASSLGQGSSYNSPLHF.